This record looks at one T cell receptor beta chain sequence and its context. Antigen: not known. These data originate in a study of T cell repertoires in cytomegalovirus infection. Background on the study: As its CMV epitopes, the study selected recently identified HLA-C-restricted and well-studied HLA-B-restricted targets. Public TCR beta signature analysis indicated the presence of both CMV infection and matching HLA type. General study results and limits: Carriage of CMV together with the relevant HLA was identifiable through cumulative public TCR beta family frequency. Dominating the ex vivo response were HLA-C-restricted CMV-specific TCR beta clonotypes.

TCRdb called the reads again in MiXCR, with one record for every CDR3 protein. This table has a few hundred thousand distinct CDR3 sequences, 25% appearing once. The V gene's germline CDR1 is DFQATT and CDR2 SNEGSKA (reference sequence). This CDR3 has 12 amino acids. Trimming cost V 6 bases and J 5 bases, with 13 bases left between them. This clonotype was sampled from a human donor in good health (CMV status not recorded). Some clones in this sample may be carry-over from other donors' samples. This sample comprised cultured PBMCs, obtained from culture after CMV antigen stimulation. This chain uses TRBV20-1 with TRBJ2-5; D tentatively fits TRBD1 or TRBD2 (5 bases each). The CDR3 nucleotides are TGCAGTGCCTACGACGGGACGGAGACCCAGTACTTC. It codes for CSAYDGTETQYF.